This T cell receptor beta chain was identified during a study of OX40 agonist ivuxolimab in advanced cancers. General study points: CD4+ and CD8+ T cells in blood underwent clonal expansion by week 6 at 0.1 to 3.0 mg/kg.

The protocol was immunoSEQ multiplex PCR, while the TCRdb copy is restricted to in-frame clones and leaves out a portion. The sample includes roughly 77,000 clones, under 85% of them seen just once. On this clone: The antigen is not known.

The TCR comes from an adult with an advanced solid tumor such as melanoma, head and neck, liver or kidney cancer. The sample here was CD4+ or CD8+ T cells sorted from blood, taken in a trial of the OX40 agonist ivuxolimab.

The CDR3 loop is CASSLELSRQETQYF. For the CDR3, the DNA is TGTGCCAGCAGCTTGGAGCTCAGTCGGCAAGAGACCCAGTACTTC. This rearrangement joins TRBV5-4 to TRBJ2-5; D is ambiguous. With 0 bases removed from V and 2 bases from J, the gap between germline ends came to 11 bases. In germline, CDR1 is SGHNT, CDR2 YYREEE (reference sequence). There are 15 residues in the CDR3.